This entry lists 18 T cell receptor beta chains sequenced from one sample in a study of tumor and adjacent non-tumor tissue in lung cancer. RNA was extracted from bulk tissue without any cell sorting. A modified ARM-PCR protocol with three rounds of nested PCR amplified TCRbeta. One entry per CDR3 protein, called by TCRdb with MiXCR from the multiplex PCR reads. The data contain 60,000 to 85,000 distinct CDR3 sequences, around 85% of them seen just once; the ten biggest clones take up less than 15%. Material for sequencing was lung tumor tissue. Receptor source: a woman in her 50s with non-small cell lung cancer.

This clonotype came up a few times. Its ends do not fully match the called genes, so a read error is possible. The genes are TRBV5-6 and TRBJ2-1; possible D gene TRBD2, 6 bases. The CDR3 length is 18 residues. Germline CDR1 is SGHDT and CDR2 is YYEEEE. CDR3 region: CASCFYGTVRPECNEQFF. DNA for the CDR3: TGTGCCAGCTGCTTCTATGGGACTGTCCGGCCCGAGTGCAATGAGCAGTTCTTC.

The chain is built from TRBV4-1 and TRBJ2-5, with D possibly TRBD1 on 5 matching bases. Germline V gene data show CDR1 as MGHRA and CDR2 as YSYEKL. The CDR3 spans 13 residues. CDR3 bases: TGCACCGACAGCGCCCCTGGGCGAGAGACCCAGTACTTC. It is translated as CTDSAPGRETQYF.

Comments on this clonotype: The junction departs from the called germline gene at one end, perhaps through a read error. V is TRBV28 and J is TRBJ2-7; a possible D gene is TRBD2 (5 bases). The CDR3 extends over 13 amino acids. Germline CDR1 reads MDHEN; CDR2 reads SYDVKM. This chain's CDR3 is CDSRRTDSYEQYF. The CDR3 DNA is TGTGACAGCAGAAGGACTGACTCCTACGAGCAGTACTTC. Drawing the rest from reference TRBV28 and TRBJ2-7, the complete variable domain is DVKVTQSSRYLVKRTGEKVFLECVQDMDHENMFWYRQDPGLGLRLIYFSYDVKMKEKGDIPEGYSVSREKKERFSLILESASTNQTSMYLCDSRRTDSYEQYFGPGTRLTVT.

This clonotype appeared once. The junction and the germline gene differ at one end; a read error may be behind it. The chain carries TRBV20-1 and TRBJ2-7; TRBD2 might be the D (6 bases). Germline CDR1 is DFQATT and CDR2 is SNEGSKA (reference sequence). The CDR3 is 17 residues long. CDR3 loop: CSARAFVGGSDSYEQHF. CDR3 nucleotides: TGCAGTGCTAGAGCCTTCGTGGGAGGTTCGGACTCCTACGAGCAACACTTC.

The chain joins TRBV4-1 to TRBJ2-1, with TRBD2 identical over 11 bases. V dropped 0 bases and J dropped 14; count of bases not matched to a gene: 12. Looked up from germline, CDR1 is MGHRA and CDR2 is YSYEKL. CDR3 size: 16 residues. The CDR3 protein is CASSQDNASGGFRKFF. CDR3 nucleotides: TGCGCCAGCAGCCAAGATAATGCTAGCGGGGGGTTTCGGAAGTTCTTC.

In its sample, this clonotype ranks as medium-sized. The rearrangement links TRBV11-3 to TRBJ2-2, with 8 bases fitting TRBD2. Germline lookup yields CDR1 SGHNT and CDR2 YENEEA. J lost 7 bases, V lost 5 bases, and 3 bases had no gene match. This CDR3 region has 13 residues. This CDR3 reads CASSHGTSGELFF. Here the CDR3 DNA reads TGTGCCAGCAGCCACGGGACTAGCGGGGAGCTGTTTTTT.

Concerning this clonotype: Germline and junction disagree at one end, which may indicate a read error. The V and J genes are TRBV4-3 and TRBJ2-3, with 7 bases lining up with TRBD2. CDR1 and CDR2 from the germline V gene are LGHNA and YSLEER. This CDR3 contains 14 residues. The CDR3 DNA is TGCGCCAGCAGCATCCTGACTAGCACAGATGCGCAGTATTTT. Residues: CASSILTSTDAQYF.

This clonotype was seen ten or more times. The rearrangement links TRBV6-2 or TRBV6-3 to TRBJ2-1; TRBD2 matches at 13 bases. Germline lookup yields CDR1 MNHEY and CDR2 SVGEGT. V was clipped by 6 bases and J by 7 bases; unmatched bases: 6. The CDR3 has 15 residues. In DNA form, the CDR3 reads TGTGCCAGCAGCTCCGGACTAGCGGGAGTTAATGAGCAGTTCTTC. This translates into CASSSGLAGVNEQFF.

V and J are TRBV20-1 and TRBJ2-7; a weak D match, TRBD2 (5 bases). The V gene's germline CDR1 is DFQATT and CDR2 SNEGSKA (reference sequence). The V end lost 3 bases, the J end lost 3 bases, and 18 bases lay between the germline ends. This CDR3 comprises 15 residues. The DNA of the CDR3 is TGCAGTGCTAGGACCCTGGAGGAGACGAACTACGAGCAGTACTTC. Amino acids: CSARTLEETNYEQYF.

Regarding this clonotype: One end of the junction is discordant with germline, which a read error may explain. The CDR3 bases are TGTCCCAGCACCGTCGGGGCAGGGATGGACACTGAAACTTTCTTT. Protein: CPSTVGAGMDTETFF. This rearrangement joins TRBV12-3 or TRBV12-4 to TRBJ1-1, with D maybe TRBD1 (5 bases). The CDR3 extends over 15 amino acids.

A note on this clonotype: The junction shows a germline mismatch at one end, possibly a read error. The rearrangement joins TRBV6-2 or TRBV6-3 to TRBJ2-4; 7 bases map to TRBD2. The CDR3 runs 13 residues. Per germline, CDR1 MNHEY and CDR2 SVGEGT. The CDR3 spells CASRTGGKNIQNF. Written as DNA, the CDR3 is TGTGCCAGTAGGACGGGAGGCAAAAACATTCAGAACTTC.

With respect to this clonotype: The junction departs from the called germline gene at one end, perhaps through a read error. The chain carries TRBV11-3 and TRBJ2-3, with unresolved D. The CDR3 runs 14 residues. The germline V gene has CDR1 SGHNT and CDR2 YENEEA. CDR3 DNA sequence: TGTGCCAGCAGCTTGGACCCCGGCACAAATACGCAGTATTTT. It codes for CASSLDPGTNTQYF.

As for this clonotype: Its ends do not fully match the called genes, so a read error is possible. V is TRBV6-1 and J is TRBJ2-4; 7 bases line up with TRBD2. In germline, CDR1 is MNHNS, CDR2 SASEGT. This CDR3 is 15 amino acids long. CDR3 DNA sequence: TGTGCAAGCAGTTCGGATATAGGGAGGGGAAACATTCAGTACTTC. This gives the protein CASSSDIGRGNIQYF.

Turning to this clonotype: The conserved closing phenylalanine or tryptophan is absent in this CDR3, likely reflecting a read error. It is unclear where the CDR3 begins or ends on the DNA, so no DNA is shown, and the CDR3 is as TCRdb lists it. V and J are TRBV4-1 and TRBJ1-1; the table calls TRBD1, which could not be checked here. Germline loops: CDR1 MGHRA, CDR2 YSYEKL. Termini included, the CDR3 measures 16 amino acids. The CDR3 loop is CASSQDHYRANTESFY.

To note about this clonotype: Because it lacks the conserved phenylalanine or tryptophan at the end, this CDR3 is likely a read error. The chain has TRBV11-2 and TRBJ2-1; D is possibly TRBD2 (6 bases). The germline V gene encodes CDR1 SGHAT and CDR2 FQNNGV. V lost 5 bases, J lost 0 bases, and 17 bases lay in between. The CDR3 spans 17 residues. The CDR3 spells CASSPEGGASSYNEQFL. The CDR3 nucleotides read TGTGCCAGCAGCCCAGAGGGCGGGGCAAGCTCCTACAATGAGCAGTTCTTA.

This clonotype was seen many times. This rearrangement joins TRBV11-2 to TRBJ2-6; D is uncertain. This CDR3 comprises 17 residues. Per the germline V gene, CDR1 is SGHAT and CDR2 is FQNNGV. Trimming took 1 base from V and 0 from J, leaving 10 bases between them. This chain's CDR3 is CASSLVWSFSGANVLTF. CDR3 DNA sequence: TGTGCCAGCAGCTTAGTTTGGTCGTTCTCTGGGGCCAACGTCCTGACTTTC.

V is TRBV20-1 and J is TRBJ2-3; TRBD2 matches at 8 bases. V lost 6 bases and J lost 15; bases outside the gene matches: 20. Looked up from germline, CDR1 is DFQATT and CDR2 is SNEGSKA (reference sequence). The CDR3 is 14 amino acids. The CDR3 loop is CSAAGTSMIDMHYF. CDR3 bases: TGCAGTGCGGCCGGGACTAGTATGATAGATATGCACTATTTT.

As regards this clonotype: A read error may produce the germline difference seen at one junction end. The CDR3 loop reads CARSSRDRDEYEQCF. The CDR3 nucleotides read TGTGCCAGAAGCTCAAGGGACAGGGACGAGTACGAGCAGTGCTTC. The chain joins TRBV11-1 to TRBJ2-7; 9 positions agree with TRBD1. This CDR3 spans 15 amino acids. Germline V gene sequence: CDR1 SGHAT, CDR2 FQDESV (reference sequence). The full variable domain, in which reference TRBV11-1 and TRBJ2-7 provide the parts outside the CDR3, is EAEVAQSPRYKITEKSQAVAFWCDPISGHATLYWYRQILGQGPELLVQFQDESVVDDSQLPKDRFSAERLKGVDSTLKIQPAELGDSAMYLCARSSRDRDEYEQCFGPGTRLTVT.